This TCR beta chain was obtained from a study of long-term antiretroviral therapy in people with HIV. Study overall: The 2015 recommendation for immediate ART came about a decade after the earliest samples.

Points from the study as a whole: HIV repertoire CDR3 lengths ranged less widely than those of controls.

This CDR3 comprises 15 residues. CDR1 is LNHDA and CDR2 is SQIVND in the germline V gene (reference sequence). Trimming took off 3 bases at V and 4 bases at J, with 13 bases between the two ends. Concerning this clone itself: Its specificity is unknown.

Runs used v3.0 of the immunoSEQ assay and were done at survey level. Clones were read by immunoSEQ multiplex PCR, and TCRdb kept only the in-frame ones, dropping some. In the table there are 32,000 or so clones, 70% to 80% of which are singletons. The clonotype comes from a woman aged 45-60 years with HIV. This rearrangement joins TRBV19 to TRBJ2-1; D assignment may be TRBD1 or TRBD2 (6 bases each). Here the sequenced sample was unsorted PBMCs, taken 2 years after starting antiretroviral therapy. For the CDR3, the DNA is TGTGCCAGTAGTATCGGGGGCTTCCCTTACAATGAGCAGTTCTTC. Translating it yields CASSIGGFPYNEQFF.